What follows is one T cell receptor (beta chain) and its context. Its specificity is unknown. The data originate from a study of T cell responses to AZD1222 COVID-19 vaccine. Study overall: The study pooled second doses at about 4 or about 12 weeks. Study outcomes and limitations: Donors skewed white British and female; clonal diversity was possibly underestimated. Among spike-specific TCRs, nearly half reportedly target unmutated variant regions. Spike-specific TCR breadth and depth both grew after two AZD1222 doses.

The germline V gene has CDR1 SGHRS and CDR2 YFSETQ. The germline V and J ends were trimmed by 0 bases and 1 base, with 10 bases remaining between them. The CDR3 length is 15 residues. The protocol was immunoSEQ multiplex PCR, while the TCRdb copy is restricted to in-frame clones and leaves out a portion. This sample has some 83,000 clones, with over 80% found just once. The sequence was collected from an adult in good health. The chain has TRBV5-1 and TRBJ1-1, with D hard to call. This specimen was peripheral blood, taken on day 0 of AZD1222 vaccination. The CDR3 DNA reads TGCGCCAGCAGCTTGGTTCTTTCGGGGAACACTGAAGCTTTCTTT. This gives the protein CASSLVLSGNTEAFF.